This T cell receptor (beta chain) was found in a study of shared clonotypes between healthy human individuals. Subsets obtained from CD4+ cells comprised CD45RA+ naive and CD45RA-negative memory cells. Germline-derived CDR1 and CDR2 are SEHNR and FQNEAQ (reference sequence). The V end lost 1 base, the J end lost 0 bases, and 4 bases lay between the germline ends. The CDR3 is made up of 15 amino acids. General study findings and limits: Roughly 5% of naive CD4 clonotypes were shared across several donors. What naive subsets generally showed was a larger estimated richness than memory subsets showed.

Original analysis: From ImmunoSEQ came sequences covering only the junction and carrying no quality scores, so filtering differed. The data were produced by immunoSEQ multiplex PCR, yet TCRdb's version contains in-frame clones alone and is incomplete. V, J and clone size were drawn from that table, and D and trimming were deduced from the DNA. The sample yields 2 million to 2.5 million clones, 85% to 95% seen once. On this clone: Its antigen is currently unknown. Different DNA sequences within this sample yield the same CDR3.

Specimen: naive CD4+ T cells sorted from blood. Documented subset: CD45RA+ positively selected. V and J are TRBV7-9 and TRBJ1-6; D is uncertain. This clonotype was obtained from a man between 18 and 35 years old in good health. The CDR3 reads CASSLDSSYNSPLHF. CDR3 DNA sequence: TGTGCCAGCAGCTTAGATAGCTCCTATAATTCACCCCTCCACTTT.